A selection of T cell receptor beta chains follows, all from one sample in a study of blood T cell repertoires in COVID-19. Profiling relied on immunoSEQ multiplex PCR, and the TCRdb table lists in-frame clones only, not all of them. This table holds about 280,000 clones, 89% found once. Material for sequencing was peripheral blood. All receptors come from a man aged 50-59 years with acute or convalescent COVID-19. Each CDR3 is given with its conserved first and last residue. The order of the fields is CDR3 length, D gene, V gene, J gene, clone size, CDR3 DNA, CDR3 protein. D genes are given only for firm matches. Clone size is shown for a subset of rows, as once, few, many or a class of expanded clone.

15	NA	TRBV21-1	TRBJ1-1	NA	TGTGCCAGCCTGAGTTTGGCGGGGTTAGTAGGTGAAGCTTTCTTT	CASLSLAGLVGEAFF
17	TRBD1	TRBV19	TRBJ1-5	NA	TGTGCCAGTAGTACACCCAATGCAAGGGGGCTGAGGCAGCCCCAGCATTTT	CASSTPNARGLRQPQHF
14	NA	TRBV14	TRBJ2-7	NA	TGTGCCAGCGGAAGGGGGGGGTCCTCCTACGAGCAGTACTTC	CASGRGGSSYEQYF
14	NA	TRBV27	TRBJ1-5	NA	TGTGCCAGCAGTTTGCGGGGGTTTGACCAGCCCCAGCATTTT	CASSLRGFDQPQHF
15	TRBD1	TRBV6-4	TRBJ2-7	NA	TGTGCCAGCAGCCGTGGACAGGGGCCTTCCTACGAGCAGTACTTC	CASSRGQGPSYEQYF
13	NA	TRBV30	TRBJ1-1	NA	TGTGCCTGGAGGCGGGGGACGAACACTGAAGCTTTCTTT	CAWRRGTNTEAFF
18	TRBD1	TRBV7-9	TRBJ2-2	NA	TGTGCCAGCAGCCTAACAACAGGGGGCGCGCGGAACACCGGGGAGCTGTTTTTT	CASSLTTGGARNTGELFF
14	NA	TRBV5-4	TRBJ1-1	NA	TGTGCCAGCAGCTTCGCACAGATGAACACTGAAGCTTTCTTT	CASSFAQMNTEAFF
15	TRBD1	TRBV19	TRBJ2-7	NA	TGTGCCAGTAGTCTTACCGACAGGGGGCTGGGGGAGCAGTACTTC	CASSLTDRGLGEQYF
17	NA	TRBV12-5	TRBJ2-7	NA	TGTGCTAGTGGTTTGACCCAAACCCGGCGGGGTAGGAACGAGCAGTACTTC	CASGLTQTRRGRNEQYF
16	NA	TRBV3-1/TRBV3-2	TRBJ2-3	few	TGTGCCAGCAGCCAATTGCGTCCCCGCACAGCAGATACGCAGTATTTT	CASSQLRPRTADTQYF
15	NA	TRBV19	TRBJ2-1	once	TGTGCCAGTAGTATAGAGGGGGGATACTACAATGAGCAGTTCTTC	CASSIEGGYYNEQFF
14	TRBD1	TRBV7-3	TRBJ1-2	NA	TGTGCCAGCAGTTTGACAGGGGGCGCAGAAGGCTACACCTTC	CASSLTGGAEGYTF
16	TRBD2	TRBV19	TRBJ2-3	NA	TGTGCCAGTAGTACCTCTAGCGGGGGGGCCTCGGATACGCAGTATTTT	CASSTSSGGASDTQYF
17	NA	TRBV23-1	TRBJ1-6	NA	TGCGCCAGCAGTCAAATAAAGGACGGGAACTATAATTCACCCCTCCACTTT	CASSQIKDGNYNSPLHF
17	TRBD1	TRBV15	TRBJ2-7	few	TGTGCCACCAGCAGAGATGGTTGGATTACAGGGGCCTACGAGCAGTACTTC	CATSRDGWITGAYEQYF
14	NA	TRBV6-5	TRBJ1-5	NA	TGTGCCAGCAGTCCCCAGGGAAGCAATCAGCCCCAGCATTTT	CASSPQGSNQPQHF
17	NA	TRBV11-2	TRBJ1-2	NA	TGTGCCAGCAGCTTAGATAACCCGACACTCCCCAACTATGGCTACACCTTC	CASSLDNPTLPNYGYTF
13	TRBD1	TRBV6-5	TRBJ1-1	once	TGTGCCAGCAGTCTACAGGGGTTAGCTGAAGCTTTCTTT	CASSLQGLAEAFF
13	TRBD1	TRBV6-5	TRBJ1-1	NA	TGTGCCAGCATTTCCGGGACAGGGATCGGAGCTTTCTTT	CASISGTGIGAFF
15	TRBD1	TRBV5-5	TRBJ1-1	NA	TGTGCCAGCAGCCCAGGGGGCGCAATGAACACTGAAGCTTTCTTT	CASSPGGAMNTEAFF
15	NA	TRBV10-2	TRBJ1-1	NA	TGCGCCAGCAGGGAACAGGGCAATCGGAACACTGAAGCTTTCTTT	CASREQGNRNTEAFF
14	NA	TRBV14	TRBJ2-7	NA	TGTGCCAGCAGCCCTCTAACAGCTACCTACGAGCAGTACTTC	CASSPLTATYEQYF
18	TRBD1	TRBV5-5	TRBJ2-1	once	TGTGCCAGCAGCTGGGGACAGGGTAGCGGTGGCTCCTACAATGAGCAGTTCTTC	CASSWGQGSGGSYNEQFF
19	TRBD1	TRBV19	TRBJ1-1	NA	TGTGCCAGTACCACTCTCGTACTGGGACAGGGGGCGCGGAACACTGAAGCTTTCTTT	CASTTLVLGQGARNTEAFF
14	TRBD2	TRBV5-1	TRBJ2-1	NA	TGCGCCAGCGCTGGGACTAGCGGGGAACGTGAGCAGTTCTTC	CASAGTSGEREQFF
14	TRBD1	TRBV2	TRBJ1-5	NA	TGTGCCAGCATGAAGGACAGGGTGGATCAGCCCCAGCATTTT	CASMKDRVDQPQHF
15	TRBD1	TRBV7-3	TRBJ2-7	NA	TGTGCCAGCAGCCTACAGGGACAGGGGGTCTACGAGCAGTACTTC	CASSLQGQGVYEQYF
13	TRBD1	TRBV7-9	TRBJ1-6	NA	TGTGCCAGCAGCCCAGGGGGCGAAGCTCCCCTCCACTTT	CASSPGGEAPLHF
16	TRBD1	TRBV3-1/TRBV3-2	TRBJ1-3	NA	TGTGCCAGCAGCCACATCAGGGGGGATGCTGGAAACACCATATATTTT	CASSHIRGDAGNTIYF
15	NA	TRBV5-6	TRBJ1-1	NA	TGTGCCAGCAGCTTGGTAGGGGCGGTGAACACTGAAGCTTTCTTT	CASSLVGAVNTEAFF
13	NA	TRBV29-1	TRBJ1-1	NA	TGCAGCGTTGATTGGCAGGGGACGAATGAAGCTTTCTTT	CSVDWQGTNEAFF
14	TRBD2	TRBV25-1	TRBJ2-7	NA	TGTGCCAGCAGTGAACATACTAGCGGATACGAGCAGTACTTC	CASSEHTSGYEQYF
15	TRBD1	TRBV4-1	TRBJ2-1	NA	TGCGCCAGCAGCCCGGGACAGGGGGAGCACAATGAGCAGTTCTTC	CASSPGQGEHNEQFF
15	TRBD1	TRBV10-2	TRBJ2-2	NA	TGCGCCAGCAAGGGGGGACAGGGTTACACCGGGGAGCTGTTTTTT	CASKGGQGYTGELFF
15	TRBD2	TRBV19	TRBJ2-2	NA	TGTGCCAGTAGTCCAGGACTAGTATACACCGGGGAGCTGTTTTTT	CASSPGLVYTGELFF
16	NA	TRBV21-1	TRBJ1-3	NA	TGTGCCAGCAGCAGGGGACAGATGGATGGAGGAAACACCATATATTTT	CASSRGQMDGGNTIYF
18	TRBD2	TRBV5-4	TRBJ2-2	NA	TGTGCCAGCAGCTTGGGGACTAGCGGGGGGCCGAACACCGGGGAGCTGTTTTTT	CASSLGTSGGPNTGELFF
14	TRBD1	TRBV2	TRBJ2-7	NA	TGTGCCAGCAAAGGGACAGGCCTCTCCTACGAGCAGTACTTC	CASKGTGLSYEQYF
18	TRBD1	TRBV5-1	TRBJ2-1	NA	TGCGCCAGCAGCCCGCGAGTGGGATTGGGACAGGGGCGCAATGAGCAGTTCTTC	CASSPRVGLGQGRNEQFF
15	TRBD1	TRBV3-1/TRBV3-2	TRBJ1-1	NA	TGTGCCAGCAGCCTGAGACAGGGTGGCGACACTGAAGCTTTCTTT	CASSLRQGGDTEAFF
11	NA	TRBV6-5	TRBJ2-1	NA	TGTGCCAGCAGTTGGGAGGCTGAGCAGTTCTTC	CASSWEAEQFF
17	TRBD2	TRBV7-2	TRBJ2-5	once	TGTGCCAGCAGCTTAGGTTTCGAGCGGGGGGTAAAAGAGACCCAGTACTTC	CASSLGFERGVKETQYF
15	TRBD2	TRBV2	TRBJ2-2	NA	TGTGCCAGCCGCAAGCGGGACGCGAACACCGGGGAGCTGTTTTTT	CASRKRDANTGELFF
17	NA	TRBV27	TRBJ2-1	NA	TGTGCCAGCAGTTTATCCGTCGGCAGCAGAGCGGACAATGAGCAGTTCTTC	CASSLSVGSRADNEQFF
16	NA	TRBV19	TRBJ1-5	NA	TGTGCCAGTAGTATGCCTTGGGGATCCGGACAGATGCCCCAGCATTTT	CASSMPWGSGQMPQHF
14	NA	TRBV5-5	TRBJ1-1	NA	TGTGCCAGCCTAACGACAGCTTTGAACACTGAAGCTTTCTTT	CASLTTALNTEAFF
13	NA	TRBV3-1/TRBV3-2	TRBJ1-1	once	TGTGCCAGCAGCCAACCAGGGGCCACTGAAGCTTTCTTT	CASSQPGATEAFF
15	TRBD1	TRBV3-1/TRBV3-2	TRBJ1-1	NA	TGTGCCAGCGGCGACCATTGGACAGGGAACACTGAAGCTTTCTTT	CASGDHWTGNTEAFF
15	TRBD1	TRBV6-1	TRBJ1-2	NA	TGTGCCAGCAGCCAACAGGGGGCGCGCGGCTATGGCTACACCTTC	CASSQQGARGYGYTF
13	NA	TRBV5-4	TRBJ2-7	NA	TGTGCCAGCAGCTTGCGTGAGAACTACGAGCAGTACTTC	CASSLRENYEQYF
15	TRBD2	TRBV6-5	TRBJ2-1	NA	TGTGCCAGCAGTTACGGTGGCGGGGGGAGGAATGAGCAGTTCTTC	CASSYGGGGRNEQFF
14	NA	TRBV18	TRBJ1-1	NA	TGTGCCAGCTCACCCTCGCGGGCGAACACTGAAGCTTTCTTT	CASSPSRANTEAFF
18	TRBD2	TRBV4-1	TRBJ2-6	NA	TGCGCCAGCAGCCAAGAAGAGCGGGGGGTGTCTGGGGCCAACGTCCTGACTTTC	CASSQEERGVSGANVLTF